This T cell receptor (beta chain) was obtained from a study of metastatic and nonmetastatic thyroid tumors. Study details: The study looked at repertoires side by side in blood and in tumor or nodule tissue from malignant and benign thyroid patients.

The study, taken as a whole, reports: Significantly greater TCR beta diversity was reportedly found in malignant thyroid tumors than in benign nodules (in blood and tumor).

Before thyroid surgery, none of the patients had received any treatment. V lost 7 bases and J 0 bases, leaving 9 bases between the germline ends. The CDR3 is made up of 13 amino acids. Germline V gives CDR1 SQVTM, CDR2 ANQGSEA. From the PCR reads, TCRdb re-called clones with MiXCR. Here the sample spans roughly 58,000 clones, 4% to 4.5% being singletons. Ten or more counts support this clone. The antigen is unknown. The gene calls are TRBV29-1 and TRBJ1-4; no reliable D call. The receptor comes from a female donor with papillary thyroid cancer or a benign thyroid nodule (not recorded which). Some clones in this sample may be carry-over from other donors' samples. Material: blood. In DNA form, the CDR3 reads TGCAGCGCCCGGAGAGCAACTAATGAAAAACTGTTTTTT. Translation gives CSARRATNEKLFF.